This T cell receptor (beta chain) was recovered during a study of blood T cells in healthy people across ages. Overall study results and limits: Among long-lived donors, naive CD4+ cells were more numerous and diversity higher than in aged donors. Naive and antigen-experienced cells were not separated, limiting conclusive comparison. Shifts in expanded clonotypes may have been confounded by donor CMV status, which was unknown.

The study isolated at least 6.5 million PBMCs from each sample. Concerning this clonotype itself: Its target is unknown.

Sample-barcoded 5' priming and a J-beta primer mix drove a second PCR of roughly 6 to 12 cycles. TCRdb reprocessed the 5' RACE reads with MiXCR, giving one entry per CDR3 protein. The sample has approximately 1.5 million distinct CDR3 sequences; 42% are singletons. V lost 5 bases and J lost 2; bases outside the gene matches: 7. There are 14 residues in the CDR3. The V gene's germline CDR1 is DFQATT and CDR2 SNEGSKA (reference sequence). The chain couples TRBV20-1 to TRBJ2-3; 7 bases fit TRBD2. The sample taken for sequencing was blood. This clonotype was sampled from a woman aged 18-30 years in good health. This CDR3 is CSAPRAGITDTQYF. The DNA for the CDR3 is TGCAGTGCTCCCCGAGCGGGGATCACAGATACGCAGTATTTT.